The present T cell receptor beta chain was sequenced within a study of T cells in Graves' hyperthyroidism and ophthalmopathy. There were TCR beta CDR3 regions amplified from RNA transcripts. The study used the HTBI primer set for a first-round RT-PCR of the TCR CDR3. TCRdb ran MiXCR on the multiplex PCR reads and lists one entry per CDR3 protein. This table holds roughly 280,000 distinct CDR3 sequences, 15% to 20% found once. Diagnosis relied on clinical symptoms, serum thyroxine and TRAb, thyroid ultrasound and orbital computed tomography. The V gene's germline CDR1 is MNHNS and CDR2 SASEGT. The CDR3 sequence is 12 residues long. V was clipped by 8 bases and J by 5 bases, with 7 bases between them. Study results and caveats: Blood held most thyroid clonotypes expanded above 0.001 frequency.

Of note for this clonotype: The antigen remains unidentified. Since a much larger clone is just one base distant, this may be a read error.

Sequencing was performed on blood. V and J are TRBV6-1 and TRBJ1-6; tentative D call: TRBD1 (6 bases). This TCR was sampled from a woman in her sixties or seventies with Graves' ophthalmopathy. Here the CDR3 reads CASGDNNSPLHF. CDR3 DNA: TGTGCCAGCGGGGACAATAATTCACCCCTCCACTTT.